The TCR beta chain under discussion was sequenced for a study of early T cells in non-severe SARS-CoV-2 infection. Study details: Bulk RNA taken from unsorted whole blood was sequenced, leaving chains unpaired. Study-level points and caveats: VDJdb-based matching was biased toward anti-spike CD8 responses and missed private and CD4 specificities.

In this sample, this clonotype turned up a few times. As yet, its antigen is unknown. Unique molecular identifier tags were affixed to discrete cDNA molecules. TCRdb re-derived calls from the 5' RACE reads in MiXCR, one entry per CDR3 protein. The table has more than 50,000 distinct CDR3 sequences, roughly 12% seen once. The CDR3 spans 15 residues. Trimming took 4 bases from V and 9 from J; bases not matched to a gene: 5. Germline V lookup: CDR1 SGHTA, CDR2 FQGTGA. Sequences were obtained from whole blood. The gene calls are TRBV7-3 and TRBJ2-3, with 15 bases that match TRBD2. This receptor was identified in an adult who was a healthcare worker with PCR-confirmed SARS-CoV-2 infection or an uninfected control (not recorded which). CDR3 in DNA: TGTGCCAGCAGCTCTTCTGGGACTAGCGGGGGGACGCAGTATTTT. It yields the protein CASSSSGTSGGTQYF.